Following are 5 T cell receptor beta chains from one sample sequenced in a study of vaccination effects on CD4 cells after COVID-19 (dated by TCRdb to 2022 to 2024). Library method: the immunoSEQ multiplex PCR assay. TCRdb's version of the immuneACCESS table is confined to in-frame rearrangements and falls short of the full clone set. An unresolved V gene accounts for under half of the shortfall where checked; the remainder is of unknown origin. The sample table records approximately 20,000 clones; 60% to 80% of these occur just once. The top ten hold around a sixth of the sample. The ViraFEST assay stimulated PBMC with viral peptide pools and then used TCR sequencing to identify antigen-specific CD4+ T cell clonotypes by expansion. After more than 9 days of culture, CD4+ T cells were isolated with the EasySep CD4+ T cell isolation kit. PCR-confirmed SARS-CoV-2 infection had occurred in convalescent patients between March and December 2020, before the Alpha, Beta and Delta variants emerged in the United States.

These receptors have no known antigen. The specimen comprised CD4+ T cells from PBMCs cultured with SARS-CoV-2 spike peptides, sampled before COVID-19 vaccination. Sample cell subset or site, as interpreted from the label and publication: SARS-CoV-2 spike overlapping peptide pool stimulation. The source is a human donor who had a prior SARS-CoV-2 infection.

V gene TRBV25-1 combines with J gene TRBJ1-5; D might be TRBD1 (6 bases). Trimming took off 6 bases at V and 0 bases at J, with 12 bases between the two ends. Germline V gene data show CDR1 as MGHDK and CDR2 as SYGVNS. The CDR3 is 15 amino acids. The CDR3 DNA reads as TGTGCCAGCAGCGAAGGGGGGGATAGCAATCAGCCCCAGCATTTT. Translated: CASSEGGDSNQPQHF.

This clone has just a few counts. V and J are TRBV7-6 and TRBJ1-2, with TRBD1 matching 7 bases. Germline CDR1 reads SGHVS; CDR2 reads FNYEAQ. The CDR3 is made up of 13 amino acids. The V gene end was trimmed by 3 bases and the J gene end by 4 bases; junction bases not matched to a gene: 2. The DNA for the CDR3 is TGTGCCAGCAGCTTTCCAGGGGGCTATGGCTACACCTTC. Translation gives CASSFPGGYGYTF.

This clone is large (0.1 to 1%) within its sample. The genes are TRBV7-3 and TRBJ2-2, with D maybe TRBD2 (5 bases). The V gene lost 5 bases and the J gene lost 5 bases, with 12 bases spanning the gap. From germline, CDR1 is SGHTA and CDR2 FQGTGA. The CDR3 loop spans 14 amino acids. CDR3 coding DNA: TGTGCCAGCAGCCTGACGAGGGAGACCGGGGAGCTGTTTTTT. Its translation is CASSLTRETGELFF. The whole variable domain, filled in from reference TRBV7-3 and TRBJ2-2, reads GAGVSQTPSNKVTEKGKYVELRCDPISGHTALYWYRQSLGQGPEFLIYFQGTGAADDSGLPNDRFFAVRPEGSVSTLKIQRTERGDSAVYLCASSLTRETGELFFGEGSRLTVL.

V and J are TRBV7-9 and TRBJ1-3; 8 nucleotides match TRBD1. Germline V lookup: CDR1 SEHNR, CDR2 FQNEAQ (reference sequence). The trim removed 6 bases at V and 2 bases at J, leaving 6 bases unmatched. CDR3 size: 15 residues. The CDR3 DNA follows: TGTGCCAGCAGTTCTCAGGGGGCTGCTGGAAACACCATATATTTT. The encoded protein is CASSSQGAAGNTIYF.

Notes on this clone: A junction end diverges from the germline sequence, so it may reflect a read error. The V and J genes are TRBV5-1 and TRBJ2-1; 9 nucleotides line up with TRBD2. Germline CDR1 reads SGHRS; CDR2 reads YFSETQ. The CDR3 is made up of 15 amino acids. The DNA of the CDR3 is TGCGCCAGCAGCACCGGGACTAGCCCCTATAATGAGCAGTTCTTC. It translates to CASSTGTSPYNEQFF.